These T cell receptor beta chains were read from a single sample in a study of blood T cell repertoires in COVID-19. Measured with immunoSEQ multiplex PCR; TCRdb has only the in-frame clones, and not every one. The data hold fewer than 400,000 clones, with around nine tenths observed a single time. Sequencing was done on a sample of PBMCs or T cells enriched from blood (not recorded which). The receptors were sampled from a woman aged 25 to 39 who had recovered from COVID-19. The conserved cysteine and the conserved F or W are not part of the CDR3 here.

>TRBV5-1|TRBJ2-5
ASSSGDVETQY
>TRBV30|TRBJ1-4
AWSVQGGPNEKLF
>TRBV5-1|TRBJ2-7
ASSVAGGTYEQY
>TRBV15|TRBJ2-2
ATSRGANTGELF
>TRBV7-9|TRBJ2-1
ASSLIIGGPSNEQF
>TRBV11-2|TRBJ2-2
ASSPSSGVFTGELF
>TRBV7-2|TRBJ1-1
ASSLAQGESGAF
>TRBV9|TRBJ2-1
ASSLSWTSGPYNEQF
>TRBV29-1|TRBJ1-1
SVNLREAF
>TRBV6-1|TRBJ2-1
ASSEARREQF
>TRBV24-1|TRBJ1-1
ATKGPRDTEAF
>TRBV5-1|TRBJ2-7
ASSVTESYEQY
>TRBV3-1/TRBV3-2|TRBJ2-3
ASSVDRASTDTQY
>TRBV5-1|TRBJ2-5
ASRESDGGETQY
>TRBV18|TRBJ2-1
ASSPDRVREQF
>TRBV13|TRBJ2-6
ASSLARGAAGANVLT
>TRBV28|TRBJ1-5
ASNVRQGNQPQH
>TRBV9|TRBJ2-3
ASSVSRTGGDTQY
>TRBV5-4|TRBJ2-6
ASSLAGANVLT
>TRBV3-1/TRBV3-2|TRBJ2-1
ASSQVRERGDNEQF
>TRBV19|TRBJ1-1
ASSISAGGHTEAF
>TRBV5-1|TRBJ2-3
ASRRGFGTDTQY
>TRBV11-2|TRBJ1-3
ASSLSGNTIY
>TRBV3-1/TRBV3-2|TRBJ1-3
ASSQDPPGQGSGNTIY
>TRBV6-5|TRBJ1-1
ATSVKGQGTEAF